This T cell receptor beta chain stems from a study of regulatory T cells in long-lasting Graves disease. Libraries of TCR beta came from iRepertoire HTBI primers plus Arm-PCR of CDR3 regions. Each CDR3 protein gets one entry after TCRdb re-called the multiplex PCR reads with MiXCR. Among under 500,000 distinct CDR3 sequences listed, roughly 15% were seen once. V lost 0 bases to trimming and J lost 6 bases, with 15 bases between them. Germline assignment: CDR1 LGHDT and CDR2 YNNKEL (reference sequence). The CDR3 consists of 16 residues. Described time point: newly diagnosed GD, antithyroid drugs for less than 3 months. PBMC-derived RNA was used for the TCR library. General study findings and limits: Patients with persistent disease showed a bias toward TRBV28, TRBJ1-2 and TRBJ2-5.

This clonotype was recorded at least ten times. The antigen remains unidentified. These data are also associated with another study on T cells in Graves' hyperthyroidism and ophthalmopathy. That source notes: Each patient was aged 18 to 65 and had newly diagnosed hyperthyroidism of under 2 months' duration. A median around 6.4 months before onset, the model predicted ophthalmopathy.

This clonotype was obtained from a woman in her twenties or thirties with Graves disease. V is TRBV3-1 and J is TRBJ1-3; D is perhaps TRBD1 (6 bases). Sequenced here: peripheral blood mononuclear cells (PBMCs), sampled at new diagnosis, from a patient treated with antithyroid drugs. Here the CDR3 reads CASSQDRQEGVNTIYF. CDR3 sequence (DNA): TGTGCCAGCAGCCAAGATCGGCAGGAGGGGGTAAACACCATATATTTT.